This T cell receptor beta chain was found in a study of STAT5B mutations in CD4+ large granular lymphocyte leukemia. Study observations and caveats: Without putative leukemic clones, patient CD4-sorted repertoires remained more clonal than healthy CD4+ repertoires.

Controls came from buffy coats of healthy blood donors. In germline, CDR1 is LNHDA, CDR2 SQIVND (reference sequence). With 5 bases removed from V and 0 bases from J, the gap between germline ends came to 8 bases. This CDR3 spans 14 amino acids. For this clone: Antigen unknown.

Sequencing used immunoSEQ multiplex PCR; TCRdb keeps in-frame clones, though not all of them. The table shows 30,000 to 40,000 clones, with 70% to 90% occurring only once. The chain joins TRBV19 to TRBJ1-5, with D possibly TRBD1 on 6 matching bases. The TCR comes from a human donor in good health. The sample consisted of CD4+ T cells from blood buffy coats. The CDR3 DNA reads TGTGCCAGTAGTTCAGGGGATAGCAATCAGCCCCAGCATTTT. Its protein is CASSSGDSNQPQHF.